Sequencing of this T cell receptor beta chain was carried out in a study of early T cells in non-severe SARS-CoV-2 infection. General study results and limits: Matching against VDJdb likely underestimated virus-specific expansions, favoring anti-spike CD8.

This clonotype was observed many times. Its antigen is unidentified. The CDR3 has 13 residues. The V and J ends lost 2 bases and 3 bases respectively, with 7 bases between them. The V gene's germline CDR1 is DFQATT and CDR2 SNEGSKA (reference sequence). One entry per CDR3 protein results from TCRdb running MiXCR on the 5' RACE reads. The table has under 85,000 distinct CDR3 sequences, roughly 4.7% seen once; the top ten hold around 7.5%. The sequencing here drew on whole blood, taken at baseline. The clonotype originates from an adult who was a healthcare worker with PCR-confirmed SARS-CoV-2 infection or an uninfected control (not recorded which). V is TRBV20-1 and J is TRBJ2-2; possibly TRBD1 for D (6 bases). CDR3: CSARNRDTGELFF. CDR3 bases: TGCAGTGCTAGAAACAGGGACACCGGGGAGCTGTTTTTT.